The rows below give T cell receptor beta chains drawn from one sample of a study of blood T cell repertoires in COVID-19. The data were produced by immunoSEQ multiplex PCR, yet TCRdb's version contains in-frame clones alone and is incomplete. This sample has 55,000 to 75,000 clones, with around 82% found just once. Specimen: peripheral blood. The receptors shown here come from a man at least 80 years old with active COVID-19. Each CDR3 is given with its conserved first and last residue. The order of the fields is V gene, clone size, D gene, J gene, CDR3 DNA, CDR3 protein. The D gene is left open where the match is weak. Only some rows state a clone size, as once, few, many or a class for expanded clones.

>TRBV30|NA|TRBD1|TRBJ2-3
TGTGCCTGGAGTCTTGGACAGGGGAAAAATACGCAGTATTTT
CAWSLGQGKNTQYF
>TRBV30|NA|NA|TRBJ1-5
TGTGCCTGGAGTGTTCGGGACACCACGAGGAATCAGCCCCAGCATTTT
CAWSVRDTTRNQPQHF
>TRBV4-2|NA|TRBD2|TRBJ2-3
TGTGCCAGCAGCCAAGAGTCTAGCGGGCAGCTCGATACGCAGTATTTT
CASSQESSGQLDTQYF
>TRBV18|NA|TRBD2|TRBJ2-1
TGTGCCAGCTCACCACCGGGACTAGCGGGGGGGCTGTACAATGAGCAGTTCTTC
CASSPPGLAGGLYNEQFF
>TRBV7-3|NA|NA|TRBJ1-6
TGTGCCAGCAGCTCCGGTAACCCTCGGGCACCCCTCCACTTT
CASSSGNPRAPLHF
>TRBV18|NA|TRBD1|TRBJ2-3
TGTGCCAGCTCACAAGGACAGGGGGCTCGGTTAGATACGCAGTATTTT
CASSQGQGARLDTQYF
>TRBV6-1|NA|TRBD2|TRBJ2-7
TGTGCCAGCAGTGAAACCAGCGGGGGGGCCTACGAGCAGTACTTC
CASSETSGGAYEQYF
>TRBV5-1|few|NA|TRBJ2-7
TGCGCCAGCAGGCGAGGAGAGATAACCTACGAGCAGTACTTC
CASRRGEITYEQYF
>TRBV14|NA|TRBD1|TRBJ1-4
TGTGCCAGCTCCCAACGTGGACAGGGGAGGCGAAAACTGTTTTTT
CASSQRGQGRRKLFF
>TRBV28|NA|TRBD1|TRBJ1-1
TGTGCCAGCACTCTATACCCCCGGGCAGGGGGCTTGAACACTGAAGCTTTCTTT
CASTLYPRAGGLNTEAFF
>TRBV19|NA|NA|TRBJ2-6
TGTGCCAGTAGTTCATGGGCCTCTGGGGCCAACGTCCTGACTTTC
CASSSWASGANVLTF
>TRBV7-3|NA|NA|TRBJ2-3
TGTGCCAGCAGCTTAGGGACTAGCACAGATACGCAGTATTTT
CASSLGTSTDTQYF
>TRBV6-5|NA|NA|TRBJ2-1
TGTGCCAGCAGAAAAAGGGGTCAGTTGCATGAGCAGTTCTTC
CASRKRGQLHEQFF
>TRBV7-8|NA|TRBD1|TRBJ1-5
TGTGCCAGCAGCTTAGGGTCCCCCAGGGGGCCTCAGCCCCAGCATTTT
CASSLGSPRGPQPQHF
>TRBV6-7|NA|NA|TRBJ2-7
TGTGCCAGCAGTTACTCCACCCGGGACAAAAATCAGTACTTC
CASSYSTRDKNQYF
>TRBV4-1|NA|NA|TRBJ2-2
TGCGCCAGCAGCGGGCAGGGGTTTGCCGGGGAGCTGTTTTTT
CASSGQGFAGELFF
>TRBV5-1|NA|TRBD2|TRBJ2-5
TGCGCCAGCAGCAGCGGGGCAATGGAAGAGACCCAGTACTTC
CASSSGAMEETQYF
>TRBV3-1/TRBV3-2|NA|NA|TRBJ2-5
TGTGCCAGCAGCCAAGAGGGCAGAAGCCAAGAGACCCAGTACTTC
CASSQEGRSQETQYF
>TRBV3-1/TRBV3-2|NA|NA|TRBJ1-1
TGTGCCAGCAGCCATCCAGGGGTGGTCGCTGAAGCTTTCTTT
CASSHPGVVAEAFF
>TRBV5-1|NA|TRBD1|TRBJ1-1
TGCGCCAGCAGCGCTCACCCGGGACAGCGGAGCACTGAAGCTTTCTTT
CASSAHPGQRSTEAFF
>TRBV5-1|NA|NA|TRBJ2-3
TGCGCCAGCAGCTTGTTTTCGGATACGCAGTATTTT
CASSLFSDTQYF
>TRBV7-8|once|NA|TRBJ2-1
TGTGCCAGCAGCTTAGGCGGCGGAGGGGGCCCCAATGAGCAGTTCTTC
CASSLGGGGGPNEQFF
>TRBV6-1|NA|TRBD1|TRBJ1-4
TGTGCCAGCAGTGAAACCGGGACAGGGGGGTTTAAACTGTTTTTT
CASSETGTGGFKLFF
>TRBV4-1|few|NA|TRBJ2-3
TGCGCCAGCAGCCGCCAGGGGAAGGATACGCAGTATTTT
CASSRQGKDTQYF